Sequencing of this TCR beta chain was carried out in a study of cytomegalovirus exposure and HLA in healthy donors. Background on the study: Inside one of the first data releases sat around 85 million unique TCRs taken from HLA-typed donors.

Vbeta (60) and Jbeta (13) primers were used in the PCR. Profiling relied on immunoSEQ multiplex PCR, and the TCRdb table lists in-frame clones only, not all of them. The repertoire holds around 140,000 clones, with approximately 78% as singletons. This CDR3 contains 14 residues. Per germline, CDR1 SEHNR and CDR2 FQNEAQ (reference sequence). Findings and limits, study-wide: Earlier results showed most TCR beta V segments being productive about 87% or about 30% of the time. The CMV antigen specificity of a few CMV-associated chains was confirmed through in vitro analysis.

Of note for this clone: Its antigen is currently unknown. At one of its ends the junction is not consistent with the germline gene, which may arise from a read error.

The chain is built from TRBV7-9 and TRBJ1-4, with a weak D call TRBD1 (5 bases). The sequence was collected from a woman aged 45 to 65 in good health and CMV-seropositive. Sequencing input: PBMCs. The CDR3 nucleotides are TGTGCCGGCAGCTTTTGGGGCCGGAATGAAAAACTGTTTTTT. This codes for CAGSFWGRNEKLFF.